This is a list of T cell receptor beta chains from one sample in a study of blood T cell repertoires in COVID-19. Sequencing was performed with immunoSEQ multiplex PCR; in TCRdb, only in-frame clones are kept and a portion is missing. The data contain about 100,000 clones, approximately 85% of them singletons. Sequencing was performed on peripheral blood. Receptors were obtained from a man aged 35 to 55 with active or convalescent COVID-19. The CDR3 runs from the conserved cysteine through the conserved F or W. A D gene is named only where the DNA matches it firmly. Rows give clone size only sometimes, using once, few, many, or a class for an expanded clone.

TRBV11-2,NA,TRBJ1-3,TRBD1,CASSLTQGLFSGNTIYF
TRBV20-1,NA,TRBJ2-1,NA,CSASYRNEQFF
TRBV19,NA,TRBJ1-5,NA,CASSSVTGTVSNQPQHF
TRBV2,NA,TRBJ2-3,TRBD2,CASSVLHSGAGDTQYF
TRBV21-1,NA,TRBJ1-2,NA,CASSRPPTVYGYTF
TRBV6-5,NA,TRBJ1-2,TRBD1,CASRDRENYGYTF
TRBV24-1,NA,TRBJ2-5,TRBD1,CATSDPTGTGEETQYF
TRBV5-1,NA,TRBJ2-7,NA,CASTLGGQGHEQYF
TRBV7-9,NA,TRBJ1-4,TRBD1,CASSTEWDRNEKLFF
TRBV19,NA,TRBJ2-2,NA,CASSPPPGTGELFF
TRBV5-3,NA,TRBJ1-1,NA,CARTTGPEAFF
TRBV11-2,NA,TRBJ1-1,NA,CASSLVVRGTEAFF
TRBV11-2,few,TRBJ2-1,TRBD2,CASRRSGGSYNEQFF
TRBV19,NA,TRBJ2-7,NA,CASSIGSGRYEQYF
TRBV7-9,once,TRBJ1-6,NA,CASSLAGLASYNSPLHF
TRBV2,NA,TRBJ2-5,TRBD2,CASRDLAGGETQYF
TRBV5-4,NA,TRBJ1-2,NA,CASSRGGVKNYGYTF
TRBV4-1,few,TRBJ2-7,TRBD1,CASSTGFGTGDSNEQYF
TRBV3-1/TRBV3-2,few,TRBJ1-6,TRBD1,CASSQEGTGGEKSPLHF
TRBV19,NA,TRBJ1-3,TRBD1,CASSTGQGGGNTIYF
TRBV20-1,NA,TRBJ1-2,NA,CSASDSRPVYGYTF
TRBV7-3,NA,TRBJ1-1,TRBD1,CASSPGTGGPGEAFF
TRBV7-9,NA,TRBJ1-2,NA,CASSPTTYGYTF
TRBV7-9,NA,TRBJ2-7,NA,CASSSVVPVDEQYF
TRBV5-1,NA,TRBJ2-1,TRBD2,CASSLAGGGPYNEQFF
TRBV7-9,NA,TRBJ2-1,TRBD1,CASSPGQGYNEQFF
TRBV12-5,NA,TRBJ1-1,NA,CASGLVTGRRTEAFF
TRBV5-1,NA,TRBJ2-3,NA,CASSLVGGATDTQYF
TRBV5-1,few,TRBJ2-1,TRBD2,CASSPRGRGAGYEQFF
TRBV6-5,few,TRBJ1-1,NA,CASIQNRAFF
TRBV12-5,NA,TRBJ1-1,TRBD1,CASGFTGGAREAFF